This is a list of T cell receptor beta chains from one sample in a study of blood T cell repertoires in COVID-19. This table comes from immunoSEQ multiplex PCR, and its TCRdb copy is limited to in-frame clones, with some not included. The sample holds about 37,000 clones, about nine tenths seen once. The sample was peripheral blood. The source is a human donor in a cohort sampled during active COVID-19. Each CDR3 is given with its conserved first and last residue. The order of the fields is J gene, V gene, D gene, clone size, CDR3 DNA, CDR3 protein. A D gene is named only where the DNA matches it firmly. A clone size is listed for some rows: how often the clone was seen (once, few, many), or a class if it is expanded.

>TRBJ2-7|TRBV30|TRBD1|NA
TGTGCCTGGAGTCGGGACAGGGGGCACAACGAGCAGTACTTC
CAWSRDRGHNEQYF
>TRBJ1-2|TRBV7-9|NA|NA
TGTGCCAGCAGCGAGACACTGGGCGATGGCTACACCTTC
CASSETLGDGYTF
>TRBJ2-1|TRBV28|NA|NA
TGTGCCAGCAGTTCGATACAGGGAATGGGAGTGGCGCTCAATGAGCAGTTCTTC
CASSSIQGMGVALNEQFF
>TRBJ2-7|TRBV6-5|TRBD2|NA
TGTGCCAGCAGTCCGACTAGCGTCTACGAGCAGTACTTC
CASSPTSVYEQYF
>TRBJ2-3|TRBV5-1|TRBD1|NA
TGCGCCAGCAGCTTACAGGGGGCAAGCACAGATACGCAGTATTTT
CASSLQGASTDTQYF
>TRBJ1-2|TRBV19|NA|NA
TGTGCCAGTAGCCGACAGATTAACTATGGCTACACCTTC
CASSRQINYGYTF
>TRBJ2-1|TRBV6-6|TRBD1|NA
TGTGCCAGCAGTAGCGGACAGGGGGACAATGAGCAGTTCTTC
CASSSGQGDNEQFF
>TRBJ2-7|TRBV15|TRBD2|NA
TGTGCCACCAGCAGAGATAGCGGGAGGTACGAGCAGTACTTC
CATSRDSGRYEQYF
>TRBJ2-1|TRBV11-2|TRBD2|once
TGTGCCAGCAGCGTCGGGACTAGCGGGCTTAATGAGCAGTTCTTC
CASSVGTSGLNEQFF
>TRBJ2-2|TRBV6-5|NA|NA
TGTGCCATCTCTCAAGGACAGCCGAACACCGGGGAGCTGTTTTTT
CAISQGQPNTGELFF
>TRBJ2-7|TRBV5-4|NA|few
TGTGCCAGCAGCTTACAGGAGTACGAGCAGTACTTC
CASSLQEYEQYF
>TRBJ1-4|TRBV28|NA|NA
TGTGCCAGCCGACTTTTTGTGATGGCAGGGCGAGAAAAACTGTTTTTT
CASRLFVMAGREKLFF
>TRBJ1-2|TRBV3-1/TRBV3-2|TRBD1|once
TGTGCCAGCAGCCCAAAGGACAGGAGATACTATGGCTACACCTTC
CASSPKDRRYYGYTF
>TRBJ2-3|TRBV30|TRBD2|NA
TGTGCCTGGAGTCCGGGGGGGTCCCACCTTGATACGCAGTATTTT
CAWSPGGSHLDTQYF
>TRBJ2-1|TRBV18|TRBD2|NA
TGTGCCAGCTCACCATTCCGGGAGGGCGTTGAGCAGTTCTTC
CASSPFREGVEQFF
>TRBJ1-4|TRBV25-1|NA|NA
TGTGCCAGCAGTGTCCAGAGGGGGTCGACTAATGAAAAACTGTTTTTT
CASSVQRGSTNEKLFF
>TRBJ1-5|TRBV7-8|NA|NA
TGTGCCAGCAGCTTAGCGGGGAGCACCGCTCAGCCCCAGCATTTT
CASSLAGSTAQPQHF
>TRBJ1-2|TRBV6-5|NA|NA
TGTGCCAGCAAGGACTGGAACTATGGCTACACCTTC
CASKDWNYGYTF
>TRBJ1-5|TRBV19|NA|NA
TGTGCCAGTAGTATAGTTGCAGACACGGGGGGCAATCAGCCCCAGCATTTT
CASSIVADTGGNQPQHF
>TRBJ1-6|TRBV20-1|TRBD1|once
TGCAGTGCTAGTCCTAACCCGGGACAGGGGACTTCACCCCTCCACTTT
CSASPNPGQGTSPLHF
>TRBJ2-2|TRBV9|NA|NA
TGTGCCAGCAGCTCCCGGACGGGGGGCCCCGGGGAGCTGTTTTTT
CASSSRTGGPGELFF
>TRBJ2-7|TRBV27|TRBD1|NA
TGTGCCAGCAGTTTGGCCGGGACAGGGAGGCACGAGCAGTACTTC
CASSLAGTGRHEQYF
>TRBJ1-1|TRBV6-6|NA|NA
TGTGCCAGCTCCAGGGTATCGACTGAAGCTTTCTTT
CASSRVSTEAFF
>TRBJ1-1|TRBV19|NA|NA
TGTGCCAGTACCTCCCGGGGAGCAGACGCTTTCTTT
CASTSRGADAFF
>TRBJ2-1|TRBV6-4|NA|once
TGTGCCAGCAGTGGTTTTAGCGGTCCCTACAATGAGCAGTTCTTC
CASSGFSGPYNEQFF
>TRBJ1-4|TRBV6-6|NA|NA
TGTGCCAGCAGAGGACATAATGAAAAACTGTTTTTT
CASRGHNEKLFF
>TRBJ1-1|TRBV18|NA|NA
TGTGCCAGCTCACCACTGTCAGAATCTGAAGCTTTCTTT
CASSPLSESEAFF
>TRBJ1-2|TRBV28|TRBD1|NA
TGTGCCAGCAGTCCCACGCCGGGCAGGGGGCGACAAGGCTACACCTTC
CASSPTPGRGRQGYTF
>TRBJ2-7|TRBV6-1|NA|NA
TGTGCCAGCAGTGCCCCCGACGGTACTAGCCCGGGAGTCTACGAGCAGTACTTC
CASSAPDGTSPGVYEQYF
>TRBJ2-1|TRBV11-2|NA|NA
TGTGCCAGCAGCTTAGGACTAACATACAATGAGCAGTTCTTC
CASSLGLTYNEQFF
>TRBJ1-2|TRBV2|NA|NA
TGTGCCAGCAGTGACTTAGGGGCGTATGGCTACACCTTC
CASSDLGAYGYTF
>TRBJ2-5|TRBV7-3|NA|NA
TGTGCCAGCAGCCGGGAGCAAGAAGAGACCCAGTACTTC
CASSREQEETQYF
>TRBJ2-3|TRBV7-9|NA|NA
TGTGCCAGCAGCCCGGGACTTGCCTTCCCAGATACGCAGTATTTT
CASSPGLAFPDTQYF
>TRBJ1-4|TRBV4-1|NA|NA
TGCGCCAGCAGCCAAGATCAGGGGCAATCTAATGAAAAACTGTTTTTT
CASSQDQGQSNEKLFF
>TRBJ1-3|TRBV18|TRBD1|NA
TGTGCCAGCTCACCCGGGACAGGGACTGGAAACACCATATATTTT
CASSPGTGTGNTIYF
>TRBJ1-5|TRBV30|NA|NA
TGTGCCTGGAGTGTACAAGATGACAGGCTTCGGGGGCCCCAGCATTTT
CAWSVQDDRLRGPQHF
>TRBJ2-3|TRBV28|TRBD1|NA
TGTGCCAGCAGTTCGCAGGGGGCTTGGACAGATACGCAGTATTTT
CASSSQGAWTDTQYF
>TRBJ1-4|TRBV9|NA|NA
TGTGCCAGCAGCGTAGAGGGACAAGCTATTAATGAAAAACTGTTTTTT
CASSVEGQAINEKLFF
>TRBJ1-3|TRBV3-1/TRBV3-2|NA|NA
TGTGCCAGCAGCCAAGCCTTTGGTCGTGCAGCGTCTGGAAACACCATATATTTT
CASSQAFGRAASGNTIYF
>TRBJ2-5|TRBV18|TRBD2|NA
TGTGCCAGCTCACCCTCTATGGGAGGGGAAGAGACCCAGTACTTC
CASSPSMGGEETQYF
>TRBJ2-2|TRBV9|TRBD2|NA
TGTGTCAGCACCTCTCGGGGGGAGGGCCTCGGGGAGCTGTTTTTT
CVSTSRGEGLGELFF
>TRBJ2-1|TRBV11-1|NA|NA
TGTGCCAGCAGCCCTCGACAGAGTAGCTCCTACAATGAGCAGTTCTTC
CASSPRQSSSYNEQFF
>TRBJ2-1|TRBV4-3|TRBD2|NA
TGCGCCAGCAGCCGGAGATGGGCGGGAGGCAACGATGAGCAGTTCTTC
CASSRRWAGGNDEQFF
>TRBJ1-5|TRBV19|TRBD1|NA
TGTGCCAGTAGTCCCCAGGGACAGGAGGATCAGCCCCAGCATTTT
CASSPQGQEDQPQHF
>TRBJ2-1|TRBV5-1|NA|NA
TGCGCCAGCAGCTCCCCTGACCCCAATCAAGGGGAGTTCTTC
CASSSPDPNQGEFF
>TRBJ2-5|TRBV20-1|NA|NA
TGCAGTGCTAGAGATCAGGAGACCCAGTACTTC
CSARDQETQYF
>TRBJ2-7|TRBV20-1|NA|NA
TGCAGTGCCCAAGTGCGGGAGCAGTACTTC
CSAQVREQYF
>TRBJ2-3|TRBV2|NA|NA
TGTGCCAGCAGTGAGGGGGCCGGACGAGGCTCAGATACGCAGTATTTT
CASSEGAGRGSDTQYF
>TRBJ2-1|TRBV7-9|NA|NA
TGTGCCAGCAGCTTATTTTCTGGGGGGAATGAGCAGTTCTTC
CASSLFSGGNEQFF
>TRBJ1-2|TRBV29-1|TRBD1|NA
TGCAGCGTCGGGACAGGGCTTAACTATGGCTACACCTTC
CSVGTGLNYGYTF
>TRBJ2-1|TRBV2|NA|NA
TGTGCCAGCAGTGACAGTATCTTC
CASSDSIF
>TRBJ2-6|TRBV7-2|TRBD2|NA
TGTGCCAGCAGCTTAAGAGCGGGGGCTGGGGCCAACGTCCTGACTTTC
CASSLRAGAGANVLTF
>TRBJ2-1|TRBV5-6|NA|NA
TGTGCCAGCAGCTTGCGCAATGAGCAGTTCTTC
CASSLRNEQFF
>TRBJ2-3|TRBV27|TRBD2|NA
TGTGCCAGCAGACCCGGGGGGGCGGGAGGCACAGATACGCAGTATTTT
CASRPGGAGGTDTQYF
>TRBJ2-3|TRBV19|TRBD2|NA
TGTGCCAGTAGTTTAACTAGCGGAGGGGGGGCAGATACGCAGTATTTT
CASSLTSGGGADTQYF
>TRBJ1-1|TRBV7-8|TRBD1|NA
TGTGCCAGCAGCCTGGGGGCGACAGGGTTCTCTGAAGCTTTCTTT
CASSLGATGFSEAFF
>TRBJ2-7|TRBV28|TRBD2|NA
TGTGCCAGCAGTCGAATAGCGGGAGCCGGGGAAACCTACGAGCAGTACTTC
CASSRIAGAGETYEQYF
>TRBJ2-1|TRBV11-3|NA|NA
TGTGCCAGCAGCTTAAGGAGGGGCGCGTACGATGAGCAGTTCTTC
CASSLRRGAYDEQFF
>TRBJ2-2|TRBV28|TRBD1|NA
TGTGCCAGCAGTTCGTACCGGACAGGGAAGTCCGGGGAGCTGTTTTTT
CASSSYRTGKSGELFF